This is a list of T cell receptor beta chains from one sample in a study of identical twins. TCRdb processed the 5' RACE reads anew with MiXCR; each CDR3 protein has one entry. The sample contains hundreds of thousands of distinct CDR3 sequences, less than 9% of which appear only once. This sample was also put to use in a study of yellow fever vaccine responses in identical twins.

Sequenced input: memory (CD45RO+) T cells sorted from blood. The receptors stem from a woman aged 18-30 years in good health. CDR3s include the opening cysteine and the closing phenylalanine or tryptophan. D genes are given only for firm matches. Clone size appears in some rows only: once, few, many, or a class for an expanded clone.

j_gene	d_gene	v_gene	abundance	CDR3aa	CDR3nt
TRBJ2-1	NA	TRBV28	NA	CASSLRAGLGEQFF	TGTGCCAGCAGTTTACGGGCGGGTCTAGGTGAGCAGTTCTTC
TRBJ2-3	NA	TRBV27	few	CASRARDTDTQYF	TGTGCCAGCAGGGCCAGGGACACAGATACGCAGTATTTT
TRBJ2-7	NA	TRBV28	NA	CASRHRLSSYEQYF	TGTGCCAGCCGGCACCGCCTATCCTCCTACGAGCAGTACTTC
TRBJ2-3	NA	TRBV2	NA	CASIREIGTDTQYF	TGTGCCAGCATAAGGGAAATCGGCACAGATACGCAGTATTTT
TRBJ2-7	TRBD1	TRBV5-1	many	CASRRGQGGDEQYF	TGCGCCAGCAGACGGGGACAGGGGGGAGACGAGCAGTACTTC
TRBJ2-1	TRBD2	TRBV20-1	NA	CSARQTSGRYNEQFF	TGCAGTGCTAGACAGACTAGCGGGAGGTACAATGAGCAGTTCTTC
TRBJ2-2	TRBD2	TRBV11-2	few	CASSSTSGGGYWYGELFF	TGTGCCAGCAGCTCCACTAGCGGGGGCGGCTATTGGTACGGGGAGCTGTTTTTT
TRBJ2-5	TRBD2	TRBV27	NA	CASSLGAGERETQYF	TGTGCCAGCAGCTTAGGGGCGGGAGAGCGGGAGACCCAGTACTTC
TRBJ1-5	TRBD1	TRBV4-1	NA	CASSQDGQGNQPQHF	TGCGCCAGCAGCCAAGATGGACAGGGGAATCAGCCCCAGCATTTT
TRBJ1-1	TRBD1	TRBV10-3	many	CAISDDRGGGAFF	TGTGCCATCAGTGACGACAGGGGGGGAGGTGCTTTCTTT
TRBJ1-2	NA	TRBV2	few	CASSEMWNYGYTF	TGTGCCAGCAGTGAAATGTGGAACTATGGCTACACCTTC
TRBJ2-3	TRBD2	TRBV12-3/TRBV12-4	many	CASSFGTRVDTQYF	TGTGCCAGCAGTTTCGGGACTAGAGTGGATACGCAGTATTTT
TRBJ2-7	NA	TRBV11-2	NA	CASSLEPHSSYEQYF	TGTGCCAGCAGCTTAGAACCGCACAGCTCCTACGAGCAGTACTTC
TRBJ2-1	NA	TRBV4-1	NA	CASSQPPGGPEQFF	TGCGCCAGCAGCCAGCCGCCCGGGGGCCCTGAGCAGTTCTTC
TRBJ1-2	NA	TRBV5-4	few	CASSPGYSGYGYTF	TGTGCCAGCAGCCCAGGGTATTCGGGCTATGGCTACACCTTC
TRBJ2-2	TRBD2	TRBV5-1	NA	CASSLASGATGELFF	TGCGCCAGCAGCTTGGCTAGCGGGGCCACCGGGGAGCTGTTTTTT
TRBJ2-3	TRBD2	TRBV28	NA	CASSLYSGNLADTQYF	TGTGCCAGCAGTTTATATAGCGGGAACTTGGCAGATACGCAGTATTTT
TRBJ1-4	NA	TRBV20-1	few	CSAREQGGEKLFF	TGCAGTGCTAGAGAACAGGGCGGGGAAAAACTGTTTTTT
TRBJ2-1	TRBD2	TRBV5-4	NA	CASSWGLADTYNEQFF	TGTGCCAGCAGCTGGGGACTAGCGGATACCTACAATGAGCAGTTCTTC
TRBJ2-5	NA	TRBV4-2	few	CASSQAWGETQYF	TGTGCCAGCAGTCAAGCGTGGGGGGAGACCCAGTACTTC
TRBJ2-2	TRBD2	TRBV27	few	CASSPPGLGRHTGELFF	TGTGCCAGCAGTCCTCCGGGACTAGGACGTCATACCGGGGAGCTGTTTTTT
TRBJ1-2	NA	TRBV7-9	few	CASSSDSEAVYGYTF	TGTGCCAGCAGCTCCGATAGTGAGGCAGTCTATGGCTACACCTTC
TRBJ1-2	TRBD1	TRBV10-2	many	CASSLDTGGFYGYTF	TGCGCCAGCAGCCTCGATACAGGGGGCTTCTATGGCTACACCTTC
TRBJ1-2	NA	TRBV6-1	few	CASSERARARTDYGYTF	TGTGCCAGCAGTGAAAGGGCCCGTGCGCGAACAGACTATGGCTACACCTTC
TRBJ1-2	NA	TRBV29-1	few	CSVIGGDYGYTF	TGCAGCGTCATCGGGGGGGACTATGGCTACACCTTC
TRBJ2-3	TRBD2	TRBV7-3	NA	CASSTSGGITDTQYF	TGTGCCAGCAGCACTAGCGGGGGGATAACAGATACGCAGTATTTT
TRBJ2-1	TRBD2	TRBV29-1	many	CSSQTGLAVYNEQFF	TGCAGCTCCCAGACCGGACTAGCAGTTTACAATGAGCAGTTCTTC
TRBJ1-2	NA	TRBV19	NA	CASSIQAQEDYGYTF	TGTGCCAGTAGTATTCAGGCCCAAGAGGACTATGGCTACACCTTC
TRBJ2-5	TRBD2	TRBV3-1	NA	CASSRLTSTSAKGGTQYF	TGTGCCAGCAGCCGCCTCACCTCGACTAGCGCAAAAGGAGGGACCCAGTACTTC
TRBJ2-3	TRBD2	TRBV14	few	CASSQGSGAFSHTQYF	TGTGCCAGCAGCCAGGGAAGCGGGGCCTTTTCCCATACGCAGTATTTT
TRBJ1-1	NA	TRBV10-3	few	CAISVGPQGEAFF	TGTGCCATCAGTGTAGGTCCGCAGGGCGAAGCTTTCTTT
TRBJ2-1	NA	TRBV11-2	few	CASKERPTYNEQFF	TGTGCCAGCAAGGAGAGACCAACTTACAATGAGCAGTTCTTC
TRBJ2-4	TRBD2	TRBV28	NA	CASSLYMGGGAKNIQYF	TGTGCCAGCAGTTTATATATGGGGGGGGGAGCCAAAAACATTCAGTACTTC
TRBJ2-1	TRBD2	TRBV12-3/TRBV12-4	many	CASRSGGSTYNEQFF	TGTGCCAGCAGATCAGGCGGGAGTACCTACAATGAGCAGTTCTTC
TRBJ2-2	NA	TRBV10-2	NA	CASRPENTGELFF	TGCGCCAGCCGCCCGGAGAACACCGGGGAGCTGTTTTTT
TRBJ2-3	NA	TRBV20-1	NA	CSASVGVWGDTQYF	TGCAGTGCTAGCGTGGGAGTTTGGGGAGATACGCAGTATTTT
TRBJ1-1	NA	TRBV19	few	CASQTGRNTEAFF	TGTGCCAGTCAGACAGGAAGGAACACTGAAGCTTTCTTT
TRBJ2-1	TRBD2	TRBV20-1	NA	CSAIGLAGRQFF	TGCAGTGCCATAGGACTAGCGGGCCGGCAGTTCTTC
TRBJ1-1	NA	TRBV2	NA	CASSRRSGGDTEAFF	TGTGCCAGCAGTCGAAGGTCCGGGGGGGATACTGAAGCTTTCTTT
TRBJ2-7	NA	TRBV18	few	CASSPWQGRFYEQYF	TGTGCCAGCTCACCATGGCAGGGGAGGTTCTACGAGCAGTACTTC
TRBJ1-1	TRBD1	TRBV6-5	many	CASSYGGTGPGTEAFF	TGTGCCAGCAGTTACGGTGGGACAGGACCTGGCACTGAAGCTTTCTTT
TRBJ2-1	TRBD2	TRBV28	NA	CASSFSGRAQEQFF	TGTGCCAGCAGTTTCAGCGGGAGGGCGCAGGAGCAGTTCTTC
TRBJ1-1	NA	TRBV20-1	many	CSASRAGMNTEAFF	TGCAGTGCTAGTAGGGCAGGTATGAACACTGAAGCTTTCTTT
TRBJ2-1	TRBD2	TRBV20-1	few	CSARLPGLAGKSSYNEQFF	TGCAGTGCTAGGTTACCGGGACTAGCGGGGAAGAGCTCCTACAATGAGCAGTTCTTC
TRBJ2-5	TRBD2	TRBV7-9	few	CASSLAGGVQETQYF	TGTGCCAGCAGCTTAGCGGGAGGGGTCCAAGAGACCCAGTACTTC
TRBJ2-5	NA	TRBV2	NA	CASLPRYQETQYF	TGTGCCAGCCTCCCCCGGTACCAAGAGACCCAGTACTTC
TRBJ2-5	TRBD1	TRBV24-1	many	CATSDWDSEGKETQYF	TGTGCCACCAGTGATTGGGACAGTGAGGGCAAAGAGACCCAGTACTTC
TRBJ2-1	NA	TRBV6-1	NA	CASRGSRNEQFF	TGTGCCAGCAGAGGTAGCAGGAATGAGCAGTTCTTC
TRBJ2-5	NA	TRBV6-1	NA	CASRKSAGQETQYF	TGTGCCAGCAGGAAGTCGGCGGGGCAAGAGACCCAGTACTTC
TRBJ2-1	NA	TRBV5-5	NA	CASSLGAPQGEQFF	TGTGCCAGCAGCTTGGGGGCTCCACAGGGAGAGCAGTTCTTC
TRBJ2-1	NA	TRBV20-1	few	CSARQRTRAGNSYNEQFF	TGCAGTGCTAGGCAAAGAACTAGAGCAGGCAACTCCTACAATGAGCAGTTCTTC
TRBJ2-5	NA	TRBV11-2	NA	CASSLAYMQETQYF	TGTGCCAGCAGCTTAGCGTACATGCAAGAGACCCAGTACTTC
TRBJ2-3	TRBD2	TRBV4-1	many	CASSQGNAGVTDTQYF	TGCGCCAGCAGCCAAGGAAACGCGGGGGTTACAGATACGCAGTATTTT
TRBJ2-5	TRBD1	TRBV2	few	CASLRQGNPPGTQYF	TGTGCCAGCCTTAGACAGGGGAACCCCCCGGGGACCCAGTACTTC
TRBJ1-1	NA	TRBV10-3	many	CAISERRAADTEAFF	TGTGCCATCAGTGAGCGGCGAGCAGCCGACACTGAAGCTTTCTTT
TRBJ2-4	TRBD1	TRBV12-5	few	CASALDRERSKNIQYF	TGTGCTAGTGCCTTAGACAGGGAGAGGTCCAAAAACATTCAGTACTTC
TRBJ1-5	TRBD1	TRBV7-9	many	CASSLKGQGQPQHF	TGTGCCAGCAGCTTAAAAGGACAGGGGCAGCCCCAGCATTTT
TRBJ2-1	TRBD1	TRBV5-3	once	CARSRQDGTGPNEQFF	TGTGCCAGGAGCCGCCAGGACGGGACAGGGCCAAATGAGCAGTTCTTC
TRBJ2-5	NA	TRBV15	many	CATSRDSGKQETQYF	TGTGCCACCAGCAGAGATTCCGGGAAACAAGAGACCCAGTACTTC